A single sample is the source of the 5 T cell receptor beta chains below, sequenced in a study of blood T cells in healthy people across ages (dated by TCRdb to 2013 to 2016). The library was prepared using 5' RACE. TCRdb records Illumina HiSeq 2500 as the sequencer. The second PCR ran for about 6 to 12 cycles and used a J-beta primer mix along with a sample-barcoded 5' primer. TCRdb reprocessed the public reads (quality trimming at Q25 with fastp, clone calling with MiXCR) and kept in-frame beta chains. For every CDR3 protein sequence, its rows merge into one entry that carries the most common genes and DNA. The sample profile shows some 850,000 distinct CDR3 sequences; 20% to 30% of them were found once. The ten top clones hold 2.5% to 3.5% of the sample. These data were also filed under a second study, of T cells of mothers and their children.

Sequencing input: blood. The receptor set was obtained from a boy aged 5 to 17 in good health.

This clonotype was detected a few times. The chain recombines TRBV6-5 with TRBJ1-1, with no clear D. V gave up 2 bases and J gave up 5 bases, with 9 bases separating them. Germline assignment: CDR1 MNHEY and CDR2 SVGAGI. The CDR3 sequence is 13 residues long. CDR3 sequence: CASSYTPGTEAFF. CDR3 DNA: TGTGCCAGCAGTTACACTCCGGGGACTGAAGCTTTCTTT.

The genes are TRBV5-1 and TRBJ2-4, with no clear D. The length of the CDR3 is 14 residues. V was trimmed by 5 bases and J by 0 bases, leaving 9 bases between them. Germline-derived CDR1 and CDR2 are SGHRS and YFSETQ. CDR3 in amino acids: CASSSEIAKNIQYF. The CDR3 bases are TGCGCCAGCAGTTCGGAGATAGCCAAAAACATTCAGTACTTC.

A few counts support this clonotype. This rearrangement joins TRBV28 to TRBJ1-4, with a tentative D call TRBD1 (6 bases). CDR1 is MDHEN and CDR2 is SYDVKM in the germline V gene. V lost 2 bases to trimming and J lost 7 bases, with 14 bases between them. This CDR3 has 15 residues. The CDR3 DNA reads TGTGCCAGCAGTTTAGGGGGCGGTGGGGGTGAAAAACTGTTTTTT. This encodes CASSLGGGGGEKLFF.

The chain carries TRBV6-6 and TRBJ2-5; TRBD2 is a possible D gene (6 bases). The J call could be wrong; TRBJ2-7 is a better fit for the DNA end. Germline loops: CDR1 MNHNY, CDR2 SVGAGI (reference sequence). The CDR3 covers 15 residues. The CDR3 DNA follows: TGTGCCAGCAGTTACTCAGGGGACTCTACCTACGAGCAGTACTTC. Protein product: CASSYSGDSTYEQYF.

The CDR3 loop is CATRESGANVLTF. The CDR3 coding sequence is TGTGCCACCCGGGAGTCTGGGGCCAACGTCCTGACTTTC. The chain joins TRBV15 to TRBJ2-6, with a tentative D call TRBD2 (6 bases). The V and J ends lost 8 bases and 1 base respectively, with 6 bases between them. Germline V CDR1 and CDR2: LNHNV, YYDKDF (reference sequence). The CDR3 consists of 13 residues.